This T cell receptor (beta chain) was recorded in a study of long-term antiretroviral therapy in people with HIV. Survey-level resolution applied to immunoSEQ assay v3.0. Profiling relied on immunoSEQ multiplex PCR, and the TCRdb table lists in-frame clones only, not all of them. The sample contains 32,000 or so clones, 75% to 90% of which appear only once. Concerning this clone itself: Its antigen is unknown.

General study results and limits: All time points showed a repertoire dominated by clones expanded before ART.

CDR1 and CDR2 from the germline V gene are ENHRY and SYGVKD. V lost 0 bases and J 7 bases, leaving 18 bases between the germline ends. The CDR3 spans 17 residues. The sequence was obtained from a man aged 50-60 years with HIV. The genes are TRBV10-3 and TRBJ1-4, with D tentatively TRBD1 (6 bases). The sequenced sample was unsorted PBMCs, obtained 3.2 years before starting antiretroviral therapy. The CDR3 DNA reads as TGTGCCATCAGTGAGTCGAGGGGGACTCTGGGGGGTGAAAAACTGTTTTTT. This sequence encodes CAISESRGTLGGEKLFF.